The rows below give T cell receptor beta chains drawn from one sample of a study of T cell responses to AZD1222 COVID-19 vaccine. The assay was immunoSEQ multiplex PCR, and TCRdb's table has in-frame clones only and misses some. Here the sample spans around 130,000 clones, roughly 87% being singletons. This material consisted of peripheral blood, taken 28 days after the second AZD1222 dose. The origin of the receptors is an adult who received the AZD1222 COVID-19 vaccine. Both conserved end residues are part of each CDR3. Each record gives: V gene, clone size, J gene, D gene, CDR3 protein, CDR3 DNA. The D gene is left open where the match is weak. Where a row states a size, it is once, few, many or the class of an expanded clone; other rows omit it.

v_gene: TRBV4-3; abundance: once; j_gene: TRBJ2-3; d_gene: TRBD2; CDR3aa: CASSPGTRGGGGPDTQYF; CDR3nt: TGCGCCAGCAGCCCGGGGACTCGCGGGGGGGGAGGGCCAGATACGCAGTATTTT
v_gene: TRBV20-1; abundance: NA; j_gene: TRBJ1-2; d_gene: NA; CDR3aa: CSASQPEGGYTF; CDR3nt: TGCAGTGCTAGTCAGCCCGAGGGTGGCTACACCTTC
v_gene: TRBV27; abundance: NA; j_gene: TRBJ1-5; d_gene: NA; CDR3aa: CASGAGSNQPQHF; CDR3nt: TGTGCCAGCGGAGCCGGGAGCAATCAGCCCCAGCATTTT
v_gene: TRBV5-1; abundance: NA; j_gene: TRBJ2-7; d_gene: TRBD2; CDR3aa: CASRLAGPYEQYF; CDR3nt: TGCGCCAGCAGGCTAGCGGGTCCCTACGAGCAGTACTTC
v_gene: TRBV29-1; abundance: NA; j_gene: TRBJ2-7; d_gene: TRBD1; CDR3aa: CSVLTGGYEQYF; CDR3nt: TGCAGCGTTCTGACAGGGGGTTACGAGCAGTACTTC
v_gene: TRBV7-8; abundance: NA; j_gene: TRBJ2-2; d_gene: NA; CDR3aa: CASSLVAGTGELFF; CDR3nt: TGTGCCAGCAGCTTAGTTGCAGGGACCGGGGAGCTGTTTTTT
v_gene: TRBV28; abundance: once; j_gene: TRBJ1-6; d_gene: NA; CDR3aa: CASSLGSTNSPLHF; CDR3nt: TGTGCCAGCAGTTTAGGCAGCACCAATTCACCCCTCCACTTT
v_gene: TRBV3-1/TRBV3-2; abundance: NA; j_gene: TRBJ1-2; d_gene: NA; CDR3aa: CASSQVQGTDGYTF; CDR3nt: TGTGCCAGCAGCCAAGTACAGGGAACCGATGGCTACACCTTC
v_gene: TRBV5-3; abundance: NA; j_gene: TRBJ1-2; d_gene: NA; CDR3aa: CARSWQTGCYGYGYTF; CDR3nt: TGTGCCAGAAGCTGGCAAACAGGGTGTTACGGCTATGGCTACACCTTC
v_gene: TRBV2; abundance: once; j_gene: TRBJ2-3; d_gene: NA; CDR3aa: CASSGLRSSTDTQYF; CDR3nt: TGTGCCAGCAGTGGACTTAGATCTAGCACAGATACGCAGTATTTT
v_gene: TRBV11-2; abundance: NA; j_gene: TRBJ1-5; d_gene: NA; CDR3aa: CASSLDRSGDQPQHF; CDR3nt: TGTGCCAGCAGCTTAGATCGGTCGGGTGATCAGCCCCAGCATTTT
v_gene: TRBV11-2; abundance: NA; j_gene: TRBJ2-7; d_gene: TRBD1; CDR3aa: CASSRDRADEQYF; CDR3nt: TGTGCCAGCAGCAGGGACAGGGCTGACGAGCAGTACTTC
v_gene: TRBV28; abundance: NA; j_gene: TRBJ2-5; d_gene: NA; CDR3aa: CASSFGIKTQYF; CDR3nt: TGTGCCAGCAGTTTCGGGATAAAGACCCAGTACTTC
v_gene: TRBV6-2/TRBV6-3; abundance: NA; j_gene: TRBJ2-1; d_gene: NA; CDR3aa: CASSYGGSLEQFF; CDR3nt: TGTGCCAGCAGTTACGGCGGCAGTTTAGAGCAGTTCTTC
v_gene: TRBV7-8; abundance: NA; j_gene: TRBJ1-1; d_gene: NA; CDR3aa: CASSLVPVMNTEAFF; CDR3nt: TGTGCCAGCAGCTTAGTTCCGGTTATGAACACTGAAGCTTTCTTT
v_gene: TRBV24-1; abundance: once; j_gene: TRBJ2-1; d_gene: NA; CDR3aa: CATSDFGQGLGEQFF; CDR3nt: TGTGCCACCAGTGATTTCGGCCAGGGCTTAGGTGAGCAGTTCTTC